This T cell receptor beta chain was found in a study of cytomegalovirus exposure and HLA in healthy donors. The V gene's germline CDR1 is SQVTM and CDR2 ANQGSEA. This CDR3 has 15 residues. J gave up 5 bases and V 1 base, and 6 bases lay outside the gene matches. It was healthy bone marrow donors who served as donors. PCR involved 60 Vbeta and 13 Jbeta primers. Using immunoSEQ multiplex PCR, the repertoire was profiled, and TCRdb retains in-frame clones only, with some absent. Seen here are fewer than 200,000 clones, approximately 81% observed once, and the top ten hold about 1.6%. This clone was found a few times.

This chain uses TRBV29-1 with TRBJ2-1, with TRBD1 identical over 9 bases. Material for sequencing was PBMCs. The clonotype comes from a male donor in good health and CMV-seronegative. The CDR3 is CSVEGGQGSDNEQFF. For the CDR3, the DNA is TGCAGCGTTGAAGGGGGACAGGGAAGCGACAATGAGCAGTTCTTC.